These T cell receptor beta chains were read from a single sample in a study of blood T cell repertoires in COVID-19. Libraries were prepared by immunoSEQ multiplex PCR; TCRdb keeps only in-frame clonotypes and omits some of them. The sample lists under 500,000 clones, around 89% occurring once. Specimen: PBMCs or T cells enriched from blood (not recorded which). The receptors here all came from a man aged 30 to 45 who had recovered from COVID-19. Both conserved end residues are part of each CDR3. The D gene is left open where the match is weak. The listing skips clone size in some rows; elsewhere it reads once, few, many or a size class.

>-|TRBD1|TRBJ1-5|TRBV5-6
TGTGCCAGCAGCTTTACAGGGGATTTTAACAATCAGCCCCAGCATTTT
CASSFTGDFNNQPQHF
>-|-|TRBJ2-6|TRBV28
TGTGCCAGCAGTTTTAGACAGTCTGGGGCCAACGTCCTGACTTTC
CASSFRQSGANVLTF
>-|-|TRBJ1-5|TRBV28
TGTGCCAGCAGTTTACGACGGGTAGAGCAGCCCCAGCATTTT
CASSLRRVEQPQHF
>-|TRBD1|TRBJ2-5|TRBV5-1
TGCGCCAGCAGCTTGGAGGGGGCAGGGAGACAAGAGACCCAGTACTTC
CASSLEGAGRQETQYF
>-|TRBD1|TRBJ2-5|TRBV9
TGTGCCAGCAGCGTAGAAGACAGGGGTTTAGAGACCCAGTACTTC
CASSVEDRGLETQYF
>-|-|TRBJ2-7|TRBV27
TGTGCCAGCAGTTTCGCGGGCGTGGACAGCTCCTACGAGCAGTACTTC
CASSFAGVDSSYEQYF
>-|TRBD1|TRBJ1-1|TRBV7-9
TGTGCCAGCAGCTTATCAGGGACAGGGAACACTGAAGCTTTCTTT
CASSLSGTGNTEAFF
>-|-|TRBJ1-1|TRBV28
TGTGCCAGCACCCGAAATACACGTGGCACTGAAGCTTTCTTT
CASTRNTRGTEAFF
>-|TRBD2|TRBJ2-2|TRBV4-1
TGCGCCAGCAGCCAAACTAGCGGGACCCACACCGGGGAGCTGTTTTTT
CASSQTSGTHTGELFF
>-|TRBD2|TRBJ2-1|TRBV19
TGTGCCAGTAGTATAGATAGCGGGCAGTTAAATGAGCAGTTCTTC
CASSIDSGQLNEQFF
>-|-|TRBJ1-4|TRBV15
TGTGCCACCAGCAGAGATAGGGCGGGGGCAACTAATGAAAAACTGTTTTTT
CATSRDRAGATNEKLFF
>-|-|TRBJ1-5|TRBV19
TGTGCCAGTAGGGATCAGGGATATAGCAATCAGCCCCAGCATTTT
CASRDQGYSNQPQHF
>-|TRBD1|TRBJ2-3|TRBV28
TGTGCCAGCAGATCGGACAGGGGGAAGTCAGATACGCAGTATTTT
CASRSDRGKSDTQYF
>-|TRBD1|TRBJ1-5|TRBV24-1
TGTGCCACCAGTGACGGGACAGGGGGCGTATTCAAGAATCAGCCCCAGCATTTT
CATSDGTGGVFKNQPQHF
>-|TRBD2|TRBJ2-3|TRBV7-3
TGTGCCAGCAGCTTAAGCGCTAGCGGGAGTGGCGCAGATACGCAGTATTTT
CASSLSASGSGADTQYF
>-|-|TRBJ2-3|TRBV19
TGTGCCAGTAGAAAGAGTGGCACAGATACGCAGTATTTT
CASRKSGTDTQYF
>-|TRBD2|TRBJ2-7|TRBV7-9
TGTGCCAGCAGCTTAGTTGCGGCGGGAGTATACGAGCAGTACTTC
CASSLVAAGVYEQYF
>once|TRBD1|TRBJ2-2|TRBV5-1
TGCGCCAGCAGCCCCAGGACAGGGGACGGCACCGGGGAGCTGTTTTTT
CASSPRTGDGTGELFF
>-|TRBD1|TRBJ1-1|TRBV6-1
TGTGCCAGCAGTGAAGTCCGAGAGTACAGGGGTAGCACTGAAGCTTTCTTT
CASSEVREYRGSTEAFF
>-|-|TRBJ1-5|TRBV5-8
TGTGCCAGCACCACAGACGGCAGTTTGGCCCAGCATTTT
CASTTDGSLAQHF
>-|-|TRBJ2-7|TRBV7-2
TGTGCCAGCAGCCCCCCGAGTATCTACGAGCAGTACTTC
CASSPPSIYEQYF
>few|-|TRBJ1-1|TRBV19
TGTGCCAGTCTAGCGAGGGCTTTGAACACTGAAGCTTTCTTT
CASLARALNTEAFF
>-|TRBD2|TRBJ2-3|TRBV13
TGTGCCAGTCGGGACTATAACACAGATACGCAGTATTTT
CASRDYNTDTQYF
>-|TRBD1|TRBJ1-1|TRBV24-1
TGTGCCACCAGTGACTCAGGGGGCGGCACTGAAGCTTTCTTT
CATSDSGGGTEAFF
>-|-|TRBJ1-2|TRBV19
TGTGCCAGTAGTATCCCCGGACACTCGCGCTATGGCTACACCTTC
CASSIPGHSRYGYTF
>-|TRBD1|TRBJ1-6|TRBV28
TGTGCCAGCACCCCGGACAGGGTTTGGTATAATTCACCCCTCCACTTT
CASTPDRVWYNSPLHF
>once|TRBD1|TRBJ2-1|TRBV7-9
TGTGCCAGCAGCCTGGACAGGGAGCAGTTCTTC
CASSLDREQFF
>-|-|TRBJ1-2|TRBV24-1
TGTGCCACCAGCGACCCGGTCAGGGCGTATGGCTACACCTTC
CATSDPVRAYGYTF
>-|-|TRBJ1-1|TRBV19
TGTGCCAGTAGTTATTCAAGGGGTAACACTGAAGCTTTCTTT
CASSYSRGNTEAFF
>once|TRBD2|TRBJ2-1|TRBV4-1
TGCGCCAGCAGCCAAGCCTCGGGACTAGTCGGTGCGCAGCGGTTCTTC
CASSQASGLVGAQRFF
>few|-|TRBJ2-1|TRBV5-6
TGTGCCAGCAGCTTGGTATCGTATGAGCAGTTCTTC
CASSLVSYEQFF
>-|-|TRBJ2-1|TRBV10-3
TGTGCCATCAGTGGAACAGGGAGTGAGCAGTTCTTC
CAISGTGSEQFF
>-|TRBD1|TRBJ2-7|TRBV28
TGTGCCAGCATTGGGACAGGGGCCTACGAGCAGTACTTC
CASIGTGAYEQYF
>-|TRBD2|TRBJ2-1|TRBV5-4
TGTGCCAGCAGCTTGCCTAGCGGGAGCGGCAATGAGCAGTTCTTC
CASSLPSGSGNEQFF
>once|TRBD1|TRBJ1-6|TRBV9
TGTGCCAGCAGCGTAGAGGACAGGGTTGGTTCACCCCTCCACTTT
CASSVEDRVGSPLHF
>few|-|TRBJ1-4|TRBV12-5
TGTGCTAGTGGTTTGGGTCGGAGTAGCGAAAAACTGTTTTTT
CASGLGRSSEKLFF
>-|-|TRBJ2-3|TRBV19
TGTGCCAGTAGTATAAGAGTTTCTAGCACAGATACGCAGTATTTT
CASSIRVSSTDTQYF
>-|-|TRBJ1-5|TRBV5-4
TGTGCCAGCAGTCAATTGGGGGCGGAACAGCCCCAGCATTTT
CASSQLGAEQPQHF
>once|TRBD2|TRBJ2-7|TRBV28
TGTGCCAGCAGTTTATGGCGGGAGAAAGGGGAGCAGTACTTC
CASSLWREKGEQYF
>-|TRBD2|TRBJ2-7|TRBV28
TGTGCCAGCGACTGGACTAGCGGGAGAGGGAAGTACTTC
CASDWTSGRGKYF
>-|-|TRBJ2-4|TRBV28
TGTGCCAGCAACCAGGGGGCCAAAAACATTCAGTACTTC
CASNQGAKNIQYF
>-|-|TRBJ1-3|TRBV5-1
TGCGCCAGCAGCTTAGAGACAGCTTTCTCTGGAAACACCATATATTTT
CASSLETAFSGNTIYF
>-|TRBD1|TRBJ1-4|TRBV3-1/TRBV3-2
TGTGCCAGCAGCCCTTCGGGACAGATTAATGAAAAACTGTTTTTT
CASSPSGQINEKLFF
>-|TRBD1|TRBJ1-5|TRBV27
TGTGCCAGCAGTTTACAGGGGGCGGGGCAGCCCCAGCATTTT
CASSLQGAGQPQHF
>-|-|TRBJ2-7|TRBV20-1
TGCAGTGCTGGCTTTTCCGAGCAGTACTTC
CSAGFSEQYF
>-|-|TRBJ1-1|TRBV7-2
TGTGCCAGCAGCTTCCACACGAACACTGAAGCTTTCTTT
CASSFHTNTEAFF
>-|TRBD1|TRBJ1-2|TRBV28
TGTGCCTGCGACAGGGGCCCCAATGGCTACACCTTC
CACDRGPNGYTF
>-|-|TRBJ1-5|TRBV9
TGTGCCAGCAGACGACCCGGGGGGGCTCAGCCCCAGCATTTT
CASRRPGGAQPQHF
>-|TRBD2|TRBJ2-7|TRBV14
TGTGCCAGCAGCCAAGCAGCGGGAATTGTCGAGCAGTACTTC
CASSQAAGIVEQYF
>-|-|TRBJ2-5|TRBV27
TGTGCCAGCCCGAGCCCGGGGAGGTACCAAGAGACCCAGTACTTC
CASPSPGRYQETQYF
>-|-|TRBJ1-1|TRBV19
TGTGCCAGTAGTATACCAGGGGCGTACACTGAAGCTTTCTTT
CASSIPGAYTEAFF
>-|TRBD1|TRBJ1-2|TRBV6-4
TGTGCCAGCTCCAGGGAGACAGGGGAGGGCTACACCTTC
CASSRETGEGYTF